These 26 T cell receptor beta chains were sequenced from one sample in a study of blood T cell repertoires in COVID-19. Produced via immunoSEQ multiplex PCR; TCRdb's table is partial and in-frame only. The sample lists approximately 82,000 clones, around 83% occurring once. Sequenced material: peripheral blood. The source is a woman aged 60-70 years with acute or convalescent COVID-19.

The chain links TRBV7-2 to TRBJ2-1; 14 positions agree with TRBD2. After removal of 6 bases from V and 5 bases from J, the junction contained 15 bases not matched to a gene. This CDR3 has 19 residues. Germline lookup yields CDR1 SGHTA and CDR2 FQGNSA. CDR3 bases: TGTGCCAGCAGTACCGCCTGGACTAGCGGGAGGTTCTGGGACAATGAGCAGTTCTTC. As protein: CASSTAWTSGRFWDNEQFF.

The CDR3 region has the DNA TGTGCCAGCAGCAAGACAGGGGTAAATCAGCCCCAGCATTTT. This encodes CASSKTGVNQPQHF. V gene TRBV9 combines with J gene TRBJ1-5; 8 nucleotides match TRBD1. V lost 4 bases and J lost 4; bases outside the gene matches: 4. This CDR3 region has 14 residues. Germline V gives CDR1 SGDLS, CDR2 YYNGEE.

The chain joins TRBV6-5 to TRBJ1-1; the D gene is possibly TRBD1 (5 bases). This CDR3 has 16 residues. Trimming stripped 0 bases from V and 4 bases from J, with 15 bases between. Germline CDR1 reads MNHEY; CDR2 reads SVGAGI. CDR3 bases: TGTGCCAGCAGTTACTCGGGGCCCCCAAGGACCACTGAAGCTTTCTTT. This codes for CASSYSGPPRTTEAFF.

The chain's CDR3 is CASSLVATGGFEQYF. The CDR3 DNA follows: TGTGCCAGCAGCTTAGTCGCGACAGGGGGCTTCGAGCAGTACTTC. The chain recombines TRBV11-2 with TRBJ2-7; 10 positions agree with TRBD1. The V and J ends lost 1 base and 6 bases, in that order; junction bases with no gene match: 6. In germline, CDR1 is SGHAT, CDR2 FQNNGV. CDR3 length: 15 residues.

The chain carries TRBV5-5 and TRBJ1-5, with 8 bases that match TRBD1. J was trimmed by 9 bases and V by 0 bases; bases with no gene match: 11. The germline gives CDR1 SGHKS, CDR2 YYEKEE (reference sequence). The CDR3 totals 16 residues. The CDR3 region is CASSLELGRGRLPQHF. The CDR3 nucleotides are TGTGCCAGCAGCTTGGAACTGGGCAGGGGGCGGTTGCCCCAGCATTTT.

In nucleotides, the CDR3 is TGTGCCACCAGTGACGGTGTCGGGAGGTCGACAGATACGCAGTATTTT. Its translation: CATSDGVGRSTDTQYF. The chain recombines TRBV24-1 with TRBJ2-3; 7 nucleotides agree with TRBD2. V trimming: 4 bases; J trimming: 3 bases; junction bases outside the gene matches: 9. This CDR3 comprises 16 residues. The V gene's germline CDR1 is KGHDR and CDR2 SFDVKD.

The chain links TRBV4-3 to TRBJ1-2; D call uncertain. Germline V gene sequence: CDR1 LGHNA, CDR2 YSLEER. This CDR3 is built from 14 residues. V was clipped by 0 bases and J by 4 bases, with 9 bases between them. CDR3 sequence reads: CASSQDLAGYGYTF. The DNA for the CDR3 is TGCGCCAGCAGCCAAGATCTGGCGGGCTATGGCTACACCTTC.

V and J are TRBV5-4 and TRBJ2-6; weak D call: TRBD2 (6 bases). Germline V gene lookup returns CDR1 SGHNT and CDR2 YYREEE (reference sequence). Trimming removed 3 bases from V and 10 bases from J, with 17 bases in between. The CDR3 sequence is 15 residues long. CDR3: CASSSSTGGSNVLTF. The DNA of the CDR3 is TGTGCCAGCAGCTCGTCAACTGGAGGGTCAAACGTCCTGACTTTC.

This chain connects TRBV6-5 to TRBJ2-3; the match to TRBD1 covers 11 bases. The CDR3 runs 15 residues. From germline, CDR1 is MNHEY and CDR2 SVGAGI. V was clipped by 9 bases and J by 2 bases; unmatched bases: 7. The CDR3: CARGQGVFITDTQYF. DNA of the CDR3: TGTGCCAGGGGACAGGGGGTTTTTATCACAGATACGCAGTATTTT.

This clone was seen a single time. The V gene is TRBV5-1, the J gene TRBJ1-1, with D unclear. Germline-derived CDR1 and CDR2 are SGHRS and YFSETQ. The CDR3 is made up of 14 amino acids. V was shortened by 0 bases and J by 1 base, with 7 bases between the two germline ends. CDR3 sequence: CASSLDRQNTEAFF. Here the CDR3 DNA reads TGCGCCAGCAGCTTGGACAGACAGAACACTGAAGCTTTCTTT.

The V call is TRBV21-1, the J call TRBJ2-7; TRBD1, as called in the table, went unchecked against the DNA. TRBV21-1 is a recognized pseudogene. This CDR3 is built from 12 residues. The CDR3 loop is CASSKGPYEQYF. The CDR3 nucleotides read TGTGCCAGCAGCAAAGGGCCCTACGAGCAGTACTTC.

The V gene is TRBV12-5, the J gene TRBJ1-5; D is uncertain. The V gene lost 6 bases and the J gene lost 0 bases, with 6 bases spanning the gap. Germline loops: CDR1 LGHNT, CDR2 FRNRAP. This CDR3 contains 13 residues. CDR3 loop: CASGSVSNQPQHF. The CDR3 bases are TGTGCTAGTGGCTCGGTTAGCAATCAGCCCCAGCATTTT. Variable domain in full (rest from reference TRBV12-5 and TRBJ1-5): DARVTQTPRHKVTEMGQEVTMRCQPILGHNTVFWYRQTMMQGLELLAYFRNRAPLDDSGMPKDRFSAEMPDATLATLKIQPSEPRDSAVYFCASGSVSNQPQHFGDGTRLSIL.

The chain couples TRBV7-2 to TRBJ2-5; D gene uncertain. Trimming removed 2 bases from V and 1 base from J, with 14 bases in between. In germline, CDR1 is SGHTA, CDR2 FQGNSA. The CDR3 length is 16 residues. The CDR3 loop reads CASSLYLLQAQETQYF. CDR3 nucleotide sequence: TGTGCCAGCAGCTTATACCTACTACAAGCCCAAGAGACCCAGTACTTC.

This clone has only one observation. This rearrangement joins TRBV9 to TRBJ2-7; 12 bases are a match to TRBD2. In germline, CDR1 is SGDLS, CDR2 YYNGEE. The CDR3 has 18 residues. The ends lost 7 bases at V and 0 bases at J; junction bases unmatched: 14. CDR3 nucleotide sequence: TGTGCCAGCGGACGACCTAGCGGGGGGGCCGCCCACTCCTACGAGCAGTACTTC. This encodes CASGRPSGGAAHSYEQYF.

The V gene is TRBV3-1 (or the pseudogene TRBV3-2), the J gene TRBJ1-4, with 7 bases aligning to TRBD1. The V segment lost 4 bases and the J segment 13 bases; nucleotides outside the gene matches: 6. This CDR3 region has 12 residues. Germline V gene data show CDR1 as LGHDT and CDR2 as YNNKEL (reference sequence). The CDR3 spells CASSRTGDRLFF. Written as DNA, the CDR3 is TGTGCCAGCAGCCGAACAGGGGACAGACTGTTTTTT.

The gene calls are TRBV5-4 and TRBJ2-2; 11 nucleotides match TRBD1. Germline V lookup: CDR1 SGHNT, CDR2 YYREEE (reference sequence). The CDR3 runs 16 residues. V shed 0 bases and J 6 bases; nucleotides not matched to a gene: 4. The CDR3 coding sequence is TGTGCCAGCAGCTTGGCCTCGGGACAGGGGGCCGGGGAGCTGTTTTTT. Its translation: CASSLASGQGAGELFF.

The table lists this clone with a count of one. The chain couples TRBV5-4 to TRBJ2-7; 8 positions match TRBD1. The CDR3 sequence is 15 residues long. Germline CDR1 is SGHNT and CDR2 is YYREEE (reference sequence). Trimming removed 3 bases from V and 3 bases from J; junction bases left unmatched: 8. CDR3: CASSSGTGGNYEQYF. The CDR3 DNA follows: TGTGCCAGCAGCTCCGGAACAGGGGGGAACTACGAGCAGTACTTC.

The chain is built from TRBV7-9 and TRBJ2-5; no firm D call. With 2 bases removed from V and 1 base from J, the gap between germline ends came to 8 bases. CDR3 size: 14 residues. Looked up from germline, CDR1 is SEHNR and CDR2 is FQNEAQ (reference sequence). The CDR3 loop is CASSLSAVQETQYF. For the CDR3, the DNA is TGTGCCAGCAGCTTAAGCGCCGTCCAAGAGACCCAGTACTTC.

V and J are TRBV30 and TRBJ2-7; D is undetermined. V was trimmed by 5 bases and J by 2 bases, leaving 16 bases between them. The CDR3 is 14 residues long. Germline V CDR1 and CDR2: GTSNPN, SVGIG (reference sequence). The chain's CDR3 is CAWRSRRIPYEQYF. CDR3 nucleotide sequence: TGTGCCTGGCGTTCTAGGAGAATTCCCTACGAGCAGTACTTC. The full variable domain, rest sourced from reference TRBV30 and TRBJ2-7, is SQTIHQWPATLVQPVGSPLSLECTVEGTSNPNLYWYRQAAGRGLQLLFYSVGIGQISSEVPQNLSASRPQDRQFILSSKKLLLSDSGFYLCAWRSRRIPYEQYFGPGTRLTVT.

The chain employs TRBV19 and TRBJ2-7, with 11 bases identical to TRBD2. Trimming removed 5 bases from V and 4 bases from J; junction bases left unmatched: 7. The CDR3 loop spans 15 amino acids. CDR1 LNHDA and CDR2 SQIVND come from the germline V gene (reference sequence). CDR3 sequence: CASSALAGDRYEQYF. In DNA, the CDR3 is TGTGCCAGTAGTGCACTAGCGGGAGATAGGTACGAGCAGTACTTC.

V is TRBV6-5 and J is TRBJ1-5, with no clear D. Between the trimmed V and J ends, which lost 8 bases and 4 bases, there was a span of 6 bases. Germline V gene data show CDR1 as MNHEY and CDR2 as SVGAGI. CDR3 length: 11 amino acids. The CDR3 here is CASWENQPQHF. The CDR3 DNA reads TGTGCCAGCTGGGAGAATCAGCCCCAGCATTTT.

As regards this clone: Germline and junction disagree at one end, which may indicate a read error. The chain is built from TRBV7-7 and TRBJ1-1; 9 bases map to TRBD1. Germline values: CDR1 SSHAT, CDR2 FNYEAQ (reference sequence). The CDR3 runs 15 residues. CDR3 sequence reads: CASSLNTGGNAEAFF. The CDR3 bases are TGTGCTAGCAGCCTAAATACAGGGGGCAATGCTGAAGCTTTCTTT.

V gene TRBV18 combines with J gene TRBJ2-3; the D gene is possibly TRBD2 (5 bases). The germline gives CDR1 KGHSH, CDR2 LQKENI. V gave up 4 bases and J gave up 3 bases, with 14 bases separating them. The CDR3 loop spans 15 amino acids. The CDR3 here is CASSLSTRETDTQYF. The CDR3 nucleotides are TGTGCCAGCTCACTGAGCACCCGGGAAACAGATACGCAGTATTTT.

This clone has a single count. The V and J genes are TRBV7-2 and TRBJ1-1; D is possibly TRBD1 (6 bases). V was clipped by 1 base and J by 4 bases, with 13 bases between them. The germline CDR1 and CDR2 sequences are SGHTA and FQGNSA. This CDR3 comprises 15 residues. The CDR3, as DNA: TGTGCCAGCAGCTTAGAGGGCAGGGGAGCCACTGAAGCTTTCTTT. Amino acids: CASSLEGRGATEAFF.

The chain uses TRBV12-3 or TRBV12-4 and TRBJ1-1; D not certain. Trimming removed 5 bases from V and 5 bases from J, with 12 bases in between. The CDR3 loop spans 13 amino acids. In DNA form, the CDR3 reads TGTGCCAGCAGTCTCAACGTCAGGACTGAAGCTTTCTTT. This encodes CASSLNVRTEAFF.

CDR3 residues: CASSGGQGLNTEAFF. In DNA, the CDR3 is TGCGCCAGCAGCGGGGGACAGGGGTTAAACACTGAAGCTTTCTTT. The chain employs TRBV5-1 and TRBJ1-1, with 10 bases matching TRBD1. This CDR3 has 15 amino acids. Germline V gives CDR1 SGHRS, CDR2 YFSETQ. V shed 4 bases, J shed 2 bases, and the junction held 5 bases outside the gene matches.